The 3 T cell receptor beta chains below all came from one sample that was sequenced in a study of TIL therapy for anti-PD-1-resistant metastatic lung cancer. Time point described: pre-treatment sample, taken before nivolumab and TIL therapy. The immunoSEQ assay was v3. The data were produced by immunoSEQ multiplex PCR, yet TCRdb's version contains in-frame clones alone and is incomplete. The table shows 45,000 to 75,000 clones, with roughly 87% occurring only once. The source material was blood, sampled at baseline. All receptors derive from a person between 25 and 79 years old with non-small cell lung cancer.

The rearrangement joins TRBV2 to TRBJ2-2; 8 positions match TRBD2. The V and J ends lost 10 bases and 2 bases, in that order; junction bases with no gene match: 15. This CDR3 is 17 amino acids long. Looked up from germline, CDR1 is SNHLY and CDR2 is FYNNEI. The CDR3 coding sequence is TGTGCCACCAGGCCCGGGACTAGTCGCAGTAACACCGGGGAGCTGTTTTTT. This codes for CATRPGTSRSNTGELFF.

This chain links TRBV5-1 with TRBJ1-1, with no clear D. The germline V gene encodes CDR1 SGHRS and CDR2 YFSETQ. Trimming shortened V by 4 bases and J by 5 bases, and 15 bases separated the two germline ends. The CDR3 consists of 14 residues. The CDR3 spells CASSNQVAGTEAFF. The CDR3 DNA reads TGCGCCAGCAGCAACCAAGTAGCGGGAACTGAAGCTTTCTTT. Full variable domain (missing parts from reference TRBV5-1 and TRBJ1-1): KAGVTQTPRYLIKTRGQQVTLSCSPISGHRSVSWYQQTPGQGLQFLFEYFSETQRNKGNFPGRFSGRQFSNSRSEMNVSTLELGDSALYLCASSNQVAGTEAFFGQGTRLTVV.

V usage is TRBV5-6 and J usage is TRBJ2-7, with 7 bases aligning to TRBD1. With V trimmed by 7 bases and J by 3 bases, 10 bases remained unmatched. The V gene's germline CDR1 is SGHDT and CDR2 YYEEEE. This CDR3 has 14 amino acids. The CDR3 sequence: CASATRTGLYEQYF. In nucleotides, the CDR3 is TGTGCCAGCGCCACGCGGACAGGACTCTACGAGCAGTACTTC.